These 13 T cell receptor beta chains were all obtained from the same sample, sequenced in a study of identical twins. TCRdb processed the 5' RACE reads anew with MiXCR; each CDR3 protein has one entry. The sample records roughly 1,500,000 distinct CDR3 sequences, under 35% being singletons. Sequencing used cord blood. All receptors come from a newborn girl in good health.

The chain joins TRBV12-3 or TRBV12-4 to TRBJ1-2, with unresolved D. The V end was cut by 5 bases, the J end by 0 bases, with 10 bases between. The CDR3 has 14 residues. The CDR3 sequence is CASSPRNSNYGYTF. Here the CDR3 DNA reads TGTGCCAGCAGTCCCAGAAACTCTAACTATGGCTACACCTTC.

This clonotype has only one observation. The rearrangement links TRBV6-1 to TRBJ1-6; D may be TRBD1 (5 bases). The germline gives CDR1 MNHNS, CDR2 SASEGT. Trimming left V 11 bases short and J 0 bases short, with 8 bases between. There are 13 residues in the CDR3. This CDR3 is CAGGSSYNSPLHF. The DNA for the CDR3 is TGTGCCGGGGGGAGCTCCTATAATTCACCCCTCCACTTT.

This clonotype came up many times. This chain connects TRBV29-1 to TRBJ2-7; TRBD1 matches at 10 bases. The V gene's germline CDR1 is SQVTM and CDR2 ANQGSEA. CDR3 length: 14 residues. V dropped 5 bases and J dropped 0; count of bases not matched to a gene: 4. The CDR3 protein is CSVLDRGASYEQYF. Written as DNA, the CDR3 is TGCAGCGTTTTGGACAGGGGGGCCTCCTACGAGCAGTACTTC.

The table lists this clonotype with many counts. This sequence joins TRBV5-1 and TRBJ2-4; D remains unclear. The germline V and J ends were trimmed by 1 base and 3 bases, with 11 bases remaining between them. The germline V gene encodes CDR1 SGHRS and CDR2 YFSETQ. This CDR3 comprises 15 residues. The CDR3, as DNA: TGCGCCAGCAGCTTGACCGCCGGGCGCAAAAACATTCAGTACTTC. Translating gives CASSLTAGRKNIQYF.

This clonotype appeared a few times. The chain couples TRBV12-3 or TRBV12-4 to TRBJ2-3; D is unclear. Trimming cost V 5 bases and J 4 bases, with 13 bases left between them. The CDR3 runs 14 residues. The chain's CDR3 is CASSPAQRSDTQYF. The CDR3 region has the DNA TGTGCCAGCAGTCCGGCCCAGCGCTCAGATACGCAGTATTTT.

This clonotype was recorded at least ten times. The chain links TRBV29-1 to TRBJ1-2; D is perhaps TRBD1 (5 bases). The CDR3 covers 10 residues. Looked up from germline, CDR1 is SQVTM and CDR2 is ANQGSEA. Trimming removed 4 bases from V and 7 bases from J, with 7 bases in between. The CDR3 reads CSVAGFGYTF. The CDR3 DNA reads as TGCAGCGTTGCAGGGTTTGGCTACACCTTC.

This clonotype was recorded a few times. V usage is TRBV29-1 and J usage is TRBJ2-1, with TRBD2 matching over 10 bases. The germline V gene has CDR1 SQVTM and CDR2 ANQGSEA. Trimming took 8 bases from V and 7 from J; bases not matched to a gene: 14. The CDR3 is 15 amino acids. Written as DNA, the CDR3 is TGCAGCTGGGGGGGGGCTAGCGGGAGTGGGAATGAGCAGTTCTTC. The encoded protein is CSWGGASGSGNEQFF.

This chain links TRBV5-1 with TRBJ2-1; 8 positions match TRBD2. Germline-derived CDR1 and CDR2 are SGHRS and YFSETQ. V was pared by 3 bases and J by 10 bases, with 6 bases of the junction left unmatched. The CDR3 length is 13 residues. The CDR3 nucleotides read TGCGCCAGCAGCTCTGAGCGGGGGCGAGAGCAGTTCTTC. As protein: CASSSERGREQFF.

Written as DNA, the CDR3 is TGTGCCAGCAGCGTACCACAGGGGGCTACCTCCTACAATGAGCAGTTCTTC. Residues: CASSVPQGATSYNEQFF. This sequence joins TRBV5-6 and TRBJ2-1; 9 nucleotides line up with TRBD1. Per the germline V gene, CDR1 is SGHDT and CDR2 is YYEEEE. With 4 bases clipped from V and 0 bases from J, the junction kept 8 bases outside the gene matches. CDR3 length: 17 residues.

The J gene is TRBJ2-4, the V gene TRBV28; possibly TRBD1 for D (6 bases). Looked up from germline, CDR1 is MDHEN and CDR2 is SYDVKM. Trimming removed 2 bases at V and 0 bases at J, with 11 bases between. The CDR3 runs 16 residues. CDR3 sequence reads: CASSLQGILAKNIQYF. CDR3 sequence (DNA): TGTGCCAGCAGTTTACAGGGGATTCTAGCCAAAAACATTCAGTACTTC.

The chain combines TRBV20-1 with TRBJ1-1; 7 positions agree with TRBD1. This CDR3 is built from 14 residues. Germline V lookup: CDR1 DFQATT, CDR2 SNEGSKA (reference sequence). V shed 0 bases and J 1 base; nucleotides not matched to a gene: 2. The CDR3 loop is CSAREAGGNTEAFF. The DNA of the CDR3 is TGCAGTGCTAGAGAGGCAGGGGGGAACACTGAAGCTTTCTTT.

The chain joins TRBV3-1 to TRBJ2-1; D gene unclear. The germline V gene encodes CDR1 LGHDT and CDR2 YNNKEL (reference sequence). CDR3 length: 14 amino acids. Deletions cut 1 base from V and 9 bases from J, with 13 bases between. CDR3 protein: CASSQVSFPREQFF. CDR3 DNA: TGTGCCAGCAGCCAAGTATCCTTCCCTCGTGAGCAGTTCTTC.

This clonotype occurred once. At one end the junction does not follow the germline gene, possibly because of a read error. The chain links TRBV2 to TRBJ2-3; 7 bases fit TRBD2. This CDR3 spans 15 amino acids. Germline-derived CDR1 and CDR2 are SNHLY and FYNNEI. Written as DNA, the CDR3 is TGTGCCAGCAGTGCTTGGGGGGGGAACACAGGTACGCAGTATTTT. Translation: CASSAWGGNTGTQYF.